This is a list of T cell receptor beta chains from one sample in a study of blood T cells in healthy people across ages. TCRdb passed the 5' RACE reads through MiXCR, listing each CDR3 protein once. The sample includes around 670,000 distinct CDR3 sequences, 25% to 30% of them seen just once. The sample taken for sequencing was blood. These receptors were collected from a woman aged 80 or older in good health. Both conserved end residues are part of each CDR3. A D gene is named only where the DNA matches it firmly. Rows may omit the clone size; those that give it use once, few, many or a size class.

d_call	j_call	v_call	clone_size	cdr3_nt	cdr3_aa
TRBD2	TRBJ2-7	TRBV7-2	-	TGTGCCAGCAGCGTTCTACCGGGGGGGGGATACGAGCAGTACTTC	CASSVLPGGGYEQYF
TRBD1	TRBJ1-5	TRBV10-3	-	TGTGCCATCAGTGGAACAGGACAGGGCCCCAATCGGCCCCAGCATTTT	CAISGTGQGPNRPQHF
-	TRBJ2-6	TRBV2	many	TGTGCCAGCACCAGCTCTGGGGCCAACGTCCTGACTTTC	CASTSSGANVLTF
TRBD1	TRBJ1-1	TRBV2	many	TGTGCCAGCAGTGCGCAGGGGGCGGGGGTGAACACTGAAGCTTTCTTT	CASSAQGAGVNTEAFF
-	TRBJ1-1	TRBV5-1	many	TGCGCCAGCAGCGAAGCAGGGGCGACTGAAGCTTTCTTT	CASSEAGATEAFF
-	TRBJ1-1	TRBV6-6	-	TGTGCCAGTGGAAACCCGAACACTGAAGCTTTCTTT	CASGNPNTEAFF
-	TRBJ1-4	TRBV19	few	TGTGCCAGTACCTACAGGGTGGATGAAAAACTGTTTTTT	CASTYRVDEKLFF
-	TRBJ2-3	TRBV10-3	many	TGTGCCATCAGTGGACAGGCGGCCGGGACAGATACGCAGTATTTT	CAISGQAAGTDTQYF
TRBD2	TRBJ2-3	TRBV7-9	many	TGTGCCAGCAGCTTAGGGCCTAGCGGTGCCACAGATACGCAGTATTTT	CASSLGPSGATDTQYF
TRBD1	TRBJ2-3	TRBV7-9	few	TGTGCCAGCAGCTTGGGTACAGGGGGATTCACAGATACGCAGTATTTT	CASSLGTGGFTDTQYF
-	TRBJ2-1	TRBV12-3/TRBV12-4	-	TGTGCCAGCACCCTAGACAGCAATGAGCAGTTCTTC	CASTLDSNEQFF
-	TRBJ1-1	TRBV29-1	few	TGCAGCGTCGAGACCCCGAACACTGAAGCTTTCTTT	CSVETPNTEAFF
TRBD2	TRBJ2-6	TRBV5-1	few	TGCGCCAGCAGCTTCGGGGGGAGGGCTGGGGCCAACGTCCTGACTTTC	CASSFGGRAGANVLTF
-	TRBJ1-2	TRBV6-1	many	TGTGCCAGCAGTGCAGTAGGAAACTATGGCTACACCTTC	CASSAVGNYGYTF
TRBD2	TRBJ2-1	TRBV7-8	-	TGTGCCAGCAGCTTAGTGACCGGGACTAGCGGGAGGGGTAATGAGCAGTTCTTC	CASSLVTGTSGRGNEQFF
-	TRBJ2-1	TRBV5-4	-	TGTGCCAGCAGCTTGGAGGGAGCTCGCAGGAATGAGCAGTTCTTC	CASSLEGARRNEQFF
TRBD1	TRBJ1-4	TRBV20-1	few	TGCAGTGCTAGAGATCAAGGACAGGCAAAGAAACTGTTTTTT	CSARDQGQAKKLFF
-	TRBJ2-5	TRBV11-2	many	TGTGCCAGCAGCGACCGACAGGCCCAGTACTTC	CASSDRQAQYF
-	TRBJ2-3	TRBV7-2	-	TGTGCCAGCAGCCCCTCGGGCCCAGATACGCAGTATTTT	CASSPSGPDTQYF